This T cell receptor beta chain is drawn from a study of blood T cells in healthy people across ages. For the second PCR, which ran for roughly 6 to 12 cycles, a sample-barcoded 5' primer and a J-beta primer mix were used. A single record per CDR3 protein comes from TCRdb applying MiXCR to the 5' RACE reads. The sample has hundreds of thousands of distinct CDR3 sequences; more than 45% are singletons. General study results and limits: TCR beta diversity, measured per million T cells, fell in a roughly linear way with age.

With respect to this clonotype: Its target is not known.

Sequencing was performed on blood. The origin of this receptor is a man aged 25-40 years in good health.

This CDR3 reads CASSVVGGFSPDTQYF. The CDR3 DNA reads as TGTGCCAGCAGCGTCGTGGGGGGCTTTTCGCCAGATACGCAGTATTTT. The chain joins TRBV7-2 to TRBJ2-3, with D tentatively TRBD1 or TRBD2 (6 bases each). CDR1 is SGHTA, CDR2 FQGNSA, per germline. This CDR3 is built from 16 residues. Trimming removed 5 bases at V and 4 bases at J, with 19 bases between.